This T cell receptor beta chain was captured in a study of T cell responses to AZD1222 COVID-19 vaccine. V dropped 1 base and J dropped 8 bases, with 17 bases sitting between them. Germline-derived CDR1 and CDR2 are SGHTA and FQGNSA. This CDR3 is 15 amino acids long. Study-level results: Spike-specific TCRs gained breadth and depth after people received two AZD1222 doses. Baseline serology detected seropositivity in only 5 or 6 AZD1222 recipients. Reportedly, nearly half the spike-specific TCRs target unmutated variant regions.

Only in-frame clones appear in the TCRdb table, and some are missing; sequencing was by immunoSEQ multiplex PCR. The sample has under 150,000 clones; 91% are singletons. Comment on this clone: Its specificity is unknown.

The sequence was obtained from an adult who received the AZD1222 COVID-19 vaccine. This sequence joins TRBV7-2 and TRBJ1-1; D call uncertain. The input for sequencing was peripheral blood, taken 28 days after the second AZD1222 dose. The CDR3 sequence: CASSLGVTAGEEAFF. CDR3 coding DNA: TGTGCCAGCAGCTTAGGGGTTACAGCAGGCGAAGAAGCTTTCTTT.